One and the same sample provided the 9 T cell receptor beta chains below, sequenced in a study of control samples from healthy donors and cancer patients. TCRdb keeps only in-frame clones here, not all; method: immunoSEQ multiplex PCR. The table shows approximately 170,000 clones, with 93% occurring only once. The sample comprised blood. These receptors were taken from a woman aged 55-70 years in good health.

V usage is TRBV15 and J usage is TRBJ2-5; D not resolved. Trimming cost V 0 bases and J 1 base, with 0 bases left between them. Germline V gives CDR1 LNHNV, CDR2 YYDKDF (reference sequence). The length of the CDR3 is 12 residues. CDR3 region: CATSRDQETQYF. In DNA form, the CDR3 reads TGTGCCACCAGCAGAGACCAAGAGACCCAGTACTTC.

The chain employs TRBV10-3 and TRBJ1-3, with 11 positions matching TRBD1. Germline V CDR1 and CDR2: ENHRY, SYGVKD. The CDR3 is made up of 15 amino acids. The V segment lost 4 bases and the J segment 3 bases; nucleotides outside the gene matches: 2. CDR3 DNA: TGTGCCATCAGTGGGACAGGGGGCATTGGAAACACCATATATTTT. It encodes CAISGTGGIGNTIYF.

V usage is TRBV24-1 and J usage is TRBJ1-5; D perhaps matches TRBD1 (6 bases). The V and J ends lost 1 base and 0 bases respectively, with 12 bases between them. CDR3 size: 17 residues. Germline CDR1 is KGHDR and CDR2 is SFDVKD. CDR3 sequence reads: CATSDFGRDNSNQPQHF. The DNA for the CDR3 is TGTGCCACCAGTGATTTTGGGCGGGACAATAGCAATCAGCCCCAGCATTTT.

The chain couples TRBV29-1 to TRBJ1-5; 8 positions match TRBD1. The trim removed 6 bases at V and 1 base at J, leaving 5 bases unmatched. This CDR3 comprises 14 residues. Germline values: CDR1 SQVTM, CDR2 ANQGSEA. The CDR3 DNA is TGCAGCGTCCTTGACAGGGGAAGCAATCAGCCCCAGCATTTT. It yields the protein CSVLDRGSNQPQHF.

CDR3 in amino acids: CAGQRDLTPDTQYF. The CDR3 DNA sequence: TGTGCCGGCCAGAGAGATCTTACCCCAGATACGCAGTATTTT. The genes are TRBV2 and TRBJ2-3; no definite D call. The CDR3 is made up of 14 amino acids. Germline loops: CDR1 SNHLY, CDR2 FYNNEI. V was pared by 11 bases and J by 4 bases, with 19 bases between.

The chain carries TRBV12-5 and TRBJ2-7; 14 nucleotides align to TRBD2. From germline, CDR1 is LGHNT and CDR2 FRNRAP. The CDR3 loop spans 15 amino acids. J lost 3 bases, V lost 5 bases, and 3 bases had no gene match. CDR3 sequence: CASGLGLAGGYEQYF. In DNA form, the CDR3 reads TGTGCTAGTGGTCTCGGACTAGCGGGGGGCTACGAGCAGTACTTC.

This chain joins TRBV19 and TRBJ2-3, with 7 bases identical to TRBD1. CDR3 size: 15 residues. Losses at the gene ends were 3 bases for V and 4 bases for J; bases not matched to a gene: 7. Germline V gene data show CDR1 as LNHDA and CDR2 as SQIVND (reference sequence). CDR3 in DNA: TGTGCCAGTAGTATTTTGGCAGGGGGTCCAGATACGCAGTATTTT. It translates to CASSILAGGPDTQYF.

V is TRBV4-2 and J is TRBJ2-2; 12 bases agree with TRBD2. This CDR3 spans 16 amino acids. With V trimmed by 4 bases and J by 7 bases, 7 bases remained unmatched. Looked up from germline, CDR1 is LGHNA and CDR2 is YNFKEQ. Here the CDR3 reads CASSPLAGGPGGELFF. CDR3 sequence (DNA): TGTGCCAGCAGCCCTCTAGCGGGGGGGCCAGGCGGGGAGCTGTTTTTT.

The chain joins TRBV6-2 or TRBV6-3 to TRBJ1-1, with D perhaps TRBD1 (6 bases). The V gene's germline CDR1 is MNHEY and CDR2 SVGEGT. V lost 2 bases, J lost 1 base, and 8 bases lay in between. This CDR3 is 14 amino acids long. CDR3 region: CASSYRGQNTEAFF. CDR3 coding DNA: TGTGCCAGCAGTTACAGGGGACAGAACACTGAAGCTTTCTTT.